These 13 T cell receptor beta chains share one sample of origin, sequenced in a study of shared clonotypes between healthy human individuals. TCRdb keeps only in-frame clones here, not all; method: immunoSEQ multiplex PCR. The sample carries more than 2 million clones, roughly 94% recorded once. CD45RO negativity and positive selection for CCR7 defined naive CD8 cells, a population that excluded terminally differentiated effector memory CD45RA+ cells. Sequencing was done on a sample of naive CD8+ T cells sorted from blood. The receptors were sampled from a man aged 18 to 29 in good health.

CDR3 residues: CASSTTGTGELFF. CDR3 coding DNA: TGTGCCAGCAGCACGACAGGGACCGGGGAGCTGTTTTTT. This rearrangement joins TRBV7-6 to TRBJ2-2, with 7 positions matching TRBD1. Germline loops: CDR1 SGHVS, CDR2 FNYEAQ. The CDR3 loop spans 13 amino acids. V lost 5 bases, J lost 5 bases, and 2 bases stayed unmatched.

The chain joins TRBV7-9 to TRBJ2-3, with D hard to call. The CDR3 spans 15 residues. Deletions cut 1 base from V and 4 bases from J, with 12 bases between. Per the germline V gene, CDR1 is SEHNR and CDR2 is FQNEAQ (reference sequence). The CDR3 nucleotides read TGTGCCAGCAGCTTAGGCCGTCTAGGACCAGATACGCAGTATTTT. This encodes CASSLGRLGPDTQYF.

V usage is TRBV27 and J usage is TRBJ2-3; D uncertain. CDR3 size: 14 residues. V gave up 4 bases and J gave up 5 bases, with 13 bases separating them. Per germline, CDR1 MNHEY and CDR2 SMNVEV (reference sequence). The CDR3 loop is CASSWAGSGDTQYF. The CDR3 nucleotides are TGTGCCAGCAGTTGGGCAGGTTCGGGAGATACGCAGTATTTT.

The chain links TRBV13 to TRBJ1-5, with D unresolved. Trimming stripped 5 bases from V and 4 bases from J, with 9 bases between. Germline loops: CDR1 PRHDT, CDR2 FYEKMQ (reference sequence). CDR3 length: 13 amino acids. This CDR3 reads CASSPGRNQPQHF. CDR3 nucleotide sequence: TGTGCCAGCAGCCCCGGACGTAATCAGCCCCAGCATTTT.

The gene calls are TRBV6-5 and TRBJ2-7; TRBD1 agrees at 8 bases. From germline, CDR1 is MNHEY and CDR2 SVGAGI. J lost 0 bases, V lost 5 bases, and 6 bases had no gene match. CDR3 length: 15 amino acids. The CDR3 region is CASSPGQGNSYEQYF. CDR3 nucleotides: TGTGCCAGCAGTCCTGGACAGGGCAACTCCTACGAGCAGTACTTC.

The chain joins TRBV13 to TRBJ2-7; 8 bases map to TRBD2. Germline-derived CDR1 and CDR2 are PRHDT and FYEKMQ (reference sequence). This CDR3 region has 14 residues. Losses at the gene ends were 5 bases for V and 7 bases for J; bases not matched to a gene: 10. The CDR3 coding sequence is TGTGCCAGCAGCACTCTCCAAGCGGGAGATGAGCAGTACTTC. It translates to CASSTLQAGDEQYF.

Regarding this clone: An end of the junction does not agree with germline; a read error may underlie this. This sequence joins TRBV7-9 and TRBJ2-1; D tentatively reads TRBD1 or TRBD2 (5 bases each). Germline CDR1 SEHNR, CDR2 FQNEAQ (reference sequence). The CDR3 contains 17 residues. DNA of the CDR3: TGTGCCAGCACCTTAGATGGACACCCGGACTTCTACAATGAGCAGTTCTTC. Residues: CASTLDGHPDFYNEQFF.

This rearrangement joins TRBV13 to TRBJ2-1; TRBD2 matches 8 bases. The CDR3 is 15 amino acids. The J segment lost 4 bases and the V segment lost 5 bases, leaving 7 bases of the junction unmatched. CDR1 and CDR2 (germline): PRHDT, FYEKMQ (reference sequence). CDR3 amino acids: CASSIRGGSYNEQFF. The CDR3 coding sequence is TGTGCCAGCAGCATACGGGGGGGCAGTTACAATGAGCAGTTCTTC.

The CDR3 region is CASSLVEGVGEQYF. CDR3 in DNA: TGTGCCAGCAGCTTAGTGGAGGGTGTAGGGGAGCAGTACTTC. The chain couples TRBV7-9 to TRBJ2-7, with a weak D call TRBD2 (6 bases). V lost 1 base and J 7 bases, leaving 14 bases between the germline ends. Germline V lookup: CDR1 SEHNR, CDR2 FQNEAQ (reference sequence). The CDR3 length is 14 residues.

This chain connects TRBV10-3 to TRBJ1-1; D might be TRBD1 (5 bases). The CDR3 is 15 amino acids. Per germline, CDR1 ENHRY and CDR2 SYGVKD. Trimming stripped 1 base from V and 3 bases from J, with 12 bases between. This CDR3 is CAISELLGLYTEAFF. Written as DNA, the CDR3 is TGTGCCATCAGTGAGTTACTGGGGCTATACACTGAAGCTTTCTTT.

The chain has TRBV23-1 and TRBJ2-5; TRBD2 agrees at 7 bases. TRBV23-1 is filed as an ORF, its function uncertain. The junction had 11 bases not matched to a gene; V was cut back by 0 bases and J by 1 base. This CDR3 has 18 amino acids. The CDR3 loop is CASSQSILWEGCQETQYF. DNA for the CDR3: TGCGCCAGCAGTCAATCGATTCTTTGGGAGGGTTGCCAAGAGACCCAGTACTTC.

As concerns this clone: Sequence at one end of the junction differs from germline and may be a read error. V is TRBV27 and J is TRBJ2-7; TRBD2 matches at 7 bases. CDR1 and CDR2 from the germline V gene are MNHEY and SMNVEV (reference sequence). CDR3 length equals 11 residues. The CDR3 here is CASSLGGDLNF. CDR3 in DNA: TGTGCCAGCAGTTTAGGGGGGGACCTGAACTTC.

Note on this clone: This sample includes further DNA sequences coding for the same CDR3. The gene calls are TRBV7-9 and TRBJ2-7; D uncertain. V lost 5 bases and J 3 bases, leaving 11 bases between the germline ends. This CDR3 region has 13 residues. In germline, CDR1 is SEHNR, CDR2 FQNEAQ (reference sequence). As DNA, the CDR3 is TGTGCCAGCAGCCCTCCCCTTAGCTACGAGCAGTACTTC. This sequence encodes CASSPPLSYEQYF.